This TCR beta chain is from a study of cytomegalovirus exposure and HLA in healthy donors. Whole-study context: Among a few hundred genotyped donors, 80% to 90% fell in the Caucasian-associated ancestry cluster.

Trimming removed 2 bases at V and 2 bases at J, with 10 bases between. Germline loops: CDR1 SGHRS, CDR2 YFSETQ. The CDR3 is 14 amino acids. Of note for this clone: Its specificity is not known.

Study-wide results and limits: In a later analysis, TCR beta V- and J-gene trimming was associated with a missense DCLRE1C variant.

60 Vbeta and 13 Jbeta primers were used in PCR. Using immunoSEQ multiplex PCR, the repertoire was profiled, and TCRdb retains in-frame clones only, with some absent. The sample includes approximately 160,000 clones, more than 65% seen only once; the top ten take 2.8%. The sample was PBMCs. This sequence joins TRBV5-1 and TRBJ2-5; a weak D match, TRBD2 (5 bases). The sequence was collected from a middle-aged woman in good health and CMV-seropositive. CDR3 sequence: CASSFAGGQETQYF. CDR3 DNA sequence: TGCGCCAGCAGCTTTGCTGGAGGTCAAGAGACCCAGTACTTC.